The rows below give T cell receptor beta chains drawn from one sample of a study of T cells after yellow fever vaccination. TCRdb re-analysed the 5' RACE reads in MiXCR, keeping a single row per CDR3 protein. In the table there are some 340,000 distinct CDR3 sequences, about 4% of which are singletons. The specimen was PBMCs, collected 5 days after the yellow fever booster vaccination. These receptor sequences come from a man younger than 35 who received the YFV17D yellow fever vaccine. CDR3s include the opening cysteine and the closing phenylalanine or tryptophan. The D gene is left open where the match is weak. Clone size is not always given. Where it is, it says once, few, many or a class for expanded clones.

>many|TRBV12-5|.|TRBJ2-7
CASGLEGFNEQYF
TGTGCTAGTGGTTTGGAGGGGTTCAACGAGCAGTACTTC
>few|TRBV20-1|.|TRBJ2-1
CSSTMGLGDEQFF
TGCAGTTCCACGATGGGGCTAGGGGATGAGCAGTTCTTC
>once|TRBV7-9|TRBD1|TRBJ1-5
CASSSNEDRGQPQHF
TGTGCCAGCAGCTCGAACGAGGACAGGGGTCAGCCCCAGCATTTT
>many|TRBV18|TRBD1|TRBJ2-5
CASSPGTGEETQYF
TGTGCCAGCTCACCGGGGACAGGGGAAGAGACCCAGTACTTC
>.|TRBV12-3/TRBV12-4|.|TRBJ2-5
CASTAGAGRQETQYF
TGTGCCAGCACCGCCGGGGCGGGCCGCCAAGAGACCCAGTACTTC
>many|TRBV29-1|.|TRBJ2-5
CSVEDPRGGMETQYF
TGCAGCGTTGAAGATCCTAGGGGTGGTATGGAGACCCAGTACTTC
>few|TRBV28|TRBD2|TRBJ2-1
CASSRTSALSSYNEQFF
TGTGCCAGCAGTAGGACTAGCGCGCTAAGCTCCTACAATGAGCAGTTCTTC
>few|TRBV27|.|TRBJ1-2
CASPRIGGCNYGYTF
TGTGCCAGCCCCCGGATTGGAGGCTGTAACTATGGCTACACCTTC
>few|TRBV12-3/TRBV12-4|TRBD1|TRBJ1-1
CASSLWGRGLLVGVRDTEAFF
TGTGCCAGCAGTTTATGGGGCAGGGGGCTTCTGGTGGGAGTCCGCGACACTGAAGCTTTCTTT
>.|TRBV7-9|.|TRBJ2-3
CASSLAKGSTSTDTQYF
TGTGCCAGCAGCCTGGCAAAGGGGAGTACTAGCACAGATACGCAGTATTTT
>.|TRBV6-6|.|TRBJ2-1
CASSYLSTSSYNEQFF
TGTGCCAGCAGTTACTTGTCGACTAGCTCCTACAATGAGCAGTTCTTC
>.|TRBV7-9|.|TRBJ2-3
CASSLGRTTSTDTQYF
TGTGCCAGCAGCTTGGGCAGGACAACCAGCACAGATACGCAGTATTTT
>many|TRBV6-2/TRBV6-3|TRBD2|TRBJ2-7
CASSYPGLGGFGEQYF
TGTGCCAGCAGTTACCCGGGACTAGGAGGGTTTGGCGAGCAGTACTTC
>many|TRBV2|.|TRBJ2-5
CASTGPRTQYF
TGTGCCAGCACCGGCCCTCGGACCCAGTACTTC
>.|TRBV5-6|.|TRBJ2-4
CASTRGGNIQYF
TGTGCCAGCACCCGGGGCGGAAACATTCAGTACTTC
>few|TRBV2|.|TRBJ2-2
CASSVASGQSWEAGELFF
TGTGCCAGCAGTGTGGCCTCGGGCCAGTCTTGGGAGGCCGGGGAGCTGTTTTTT
>many|TRBV7-2|.|TRBJ1-5
CASSKDPNQPQHF
TGTGCCAGCAGCAAAGATCCCAATCAGCCCCAGCATTTT
>many|TRBV12-3/TRBV12-4|TRBD1|TRBJ2-3
CASSPQGATDTQYF
TGTGCCAGCAGTCCTCAGGGGGCTACAGATACGCAGTATTTT
>.|TRBV5-1|TRBD1|TRBJ2-5
CASSVQGEGETQYF
TGCGCCAGCAGCGTACAGGGGGAAGGAGAGACCCAGTACTTC
>.|TRBV12-3/TRBV12-4|TRBD1|TRBJ2-1
CASSLDRVSNEQFF
TGTGCCAGCAGTTTGGACAGGGTATCGAATGAGCAGTTCTTC
>few|TRBV12-5|.|TRBJ2-1
CASRPYGGRYNEQFF
TGTGCTAGTCGCCCTTACGGGGGCAGATACAATGAGCAGTTCTTC
>many|TRBV29-1|TRBD2|TRBJ2-5
CSFKRGLLETQYF
TGCAGCTTCAAGCGGGGGCTGCTGGAGACCCAGTACTTC
>.|TRBV23-1|.|TRBJ1-1
CASSQCRGVAFF
TGCGCCAGCAGTCAATGTAGAGGGGTAGCTTTCTTT
>few|TRBV11-2|TRBD2|TRBJ2-5
CASSFLAGTQETQYF
TGTGCCAGCAGCTTCCTAGCGGGGACCCAAGAGACCCAGTACTTC
>.|TRBV11-2|.|TRBJ1-1
CASSLVGRIEAFF
TGTGCCAGCAGCTTAGTCGGCCGGATTGAAGCTTTCTTT
>few|TRBV5-1|.|TRBJ2-3
CASSRPYSGDLTDTQYF
TGCGCCAGCAGCCGACCCTACTCCGGGGACCTCACGGATACGCAGTATTTT
>many|TRBV7-3|.|TRBJ1-1
CASSLDVNTEAFF
TGTGCCAGCAGCTTGGACGTGAACACTGAAGCTTTCTTT
>.|TRBV18|.|TRBJ1-6
CASSPWVNSPLHF
TGTGCCAGCTCGCCATGGGTGAATTCACCCCTCCACTTT
>few|TRBV19|TRBD1|TRBJ2-7
CASSIMDRPYEQYF
TGTGCCAGTAGTATAATGGACAGGCCCTACGAGCAGTACTTC
>.|TRBV10-1|.|TRBJ2-7
CASSPSGFYEQYF
TGCGCCAGCAGTCCCTCCGGGTTCTACGAGCAGTACTTC
>.|TRBV3-1|.|TRBJ2-2
CASSPALTGELFF
TGTGCCAGCAGCCCGGCCCTCACCGGGGAGCTGTTTTTT
>few|TRBV7-2|.|TRBJ2-1
CASSLAGHRIHEQFF
TGTGCCAGCAGCTTAGCAGGCCACAGGATCCATGAGCAGTTCTTC
>.|TRBV7-9|.|TRBJ1-2
CASSLDNRYNYGYTF
TGTGCCAGCAGCTTAGATAACAGATACAACTATGGCTACACCTTC
>many|TRBV12-3/TRBV12-4|.|TRBJ1-5
CASSLQGPRQPQHF
TGTGCCAGCAGTCTACAGGGCCCCCGGCAGCCCCAGCATTTT
>many|TRBV4-3|TRBD2|TRBJ2-3
CASSQVARGTTDTQYF
TGCGCCAGCAGCCAAGTTGCGCGGGGGACCACAGATACGCAGTATTTT
>many|TRBV5-3|.|TRBJ2-1
CARSLGPGGSSYNEQFF
TGTGCCAGAAGCTTAGGGCCGGGGGGCAGCTCCTACAATGAGCAGTTCTTC
>.|TRBV9|.|TRBJ1-4
CASSPHTGNEKLFF
TGTGCCAGCAGCCCCCATACGGGTAATGAAAAACTGTTTTTT
>.|TRBV7-9|.|TRBJ1-4
CASSGPGVQLGNEKLFF
TGTGCCAGCAGCGGACCGGGAGTACAATTGGGTAATGAAAAACTGTTTTTT
>many|TRBV28|.|TRBJ2-6
CASSSPAYGANVLTF
TGTGCCAGCAGCTCCCCAGCGTACGGGGCCAACGTCCTGACTTTC
>few|TRBV10-2|.|TRBJ2-3
CASSALTRGDTQYF
TGCGCCAGCAGCGCCCTCACCAGGGGTGATACGCAGTATTTT
>few|TRBV20-1|.|TRBJ1-1
CSARDNTGSPEAFF
TGCAGTGCTAGAGACAATACAGGGTCTCCAGAAGCTTTCTTT